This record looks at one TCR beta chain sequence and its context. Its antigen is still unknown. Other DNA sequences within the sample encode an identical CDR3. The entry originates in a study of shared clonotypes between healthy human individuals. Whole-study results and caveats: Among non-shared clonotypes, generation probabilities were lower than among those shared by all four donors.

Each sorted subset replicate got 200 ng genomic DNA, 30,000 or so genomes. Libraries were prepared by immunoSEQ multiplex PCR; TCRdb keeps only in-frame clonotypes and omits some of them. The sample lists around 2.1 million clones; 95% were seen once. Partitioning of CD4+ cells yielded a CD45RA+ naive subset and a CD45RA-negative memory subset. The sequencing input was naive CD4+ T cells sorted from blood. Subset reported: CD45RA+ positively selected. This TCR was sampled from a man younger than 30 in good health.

CDR3 nucleotides: TGTGCCAGTAGTATAGATGCAGATACGCAGTATTTT. Translated, it gives CASSIDADTQYF. The chain couples TRBV19 to TRBJ2-3; no clear D gene. The CDR3 length is 12 residues. Germline V gives CDR1 LNHDA, CDR2 SQIVND (reference sequence). V lost 0 bases, J lost 4 bases, and 2 bases lay in between. Together with reference TRBV19 and TRBJ2-3, the CDR3 gives the full variable domain: DGGITQSPKYLFRKEGQNVTLSCEQNLNHDAMYWYRQDPGQGLRLIYYSQIVNDFQKGDIAEGYSVSREKKESFPLTVTSAQKNPTAFYLCASSIDADTQYFGPGTRLTVL.